These 24 T cell receptor beta chains share one sample of origin, sequenced in a study of blood T cell repertoires in COVID-19 (TCRdb year 2020). The library was generated by the immunoSEQ multiplex PCR assay. TCRdb limited this immuneACCESS table to in-frame rearrangements with V and J called. A share of clones is missing; checked studies link under half to unresolved V genes, and the rest is unexplained. The sample includes roughly 92,000 clones, with roughly 91% observed a single time. Of the sample, approximately 5% is held by the ten largest clones. The sample was peripheral blood. The source is a woman at least 80 years old with acute or convalescent COVID-19.

The chain is built from TRBV5-6 and TRBJ2-3; 10 bases align to TRBD2. CDR1 and CDR2 from the germline V gene are SGHDT and YYEEEE. The trim removed 0 bases at V and 1 base at J, leaving 2 bases unmatched. There are 16 residues in the CDR3. CDR3 DNA: TGTGCCAGCAGCTTGGGAGGACTAGCGGGCACAGATACGCAGTATTTT. It specifies CASSLGGLAGTDTQYF.

The chain uses TRBV7-9 and TRBJ1-2, with 7 bases identical to TRBD1. V was pared by 0 bases and J by 8 bases, with 0 bases of the junction left unmatched. The CDR3 is 12 residues long. Germline V CDR1 and CDR2: SEHNR, FQNEAQ (reference sequence). The CDR3 region is CASSLAGGGYTF. CDR3 bases: TGTGCCAGCAGCTTAGCAGGGGGCGGCTACACCTTC. Variable domain in full (rest from reference TRBV7-9 and TRBJ1-2): DTGVSQNPRHKITKRGQNVTFRCDPISEHNRLYWYRQTLGQGPEFLTYFQNEAQLEKSRLLSDRFSAERPKGSFSTLEIQRTEQGDSAMYLCASSLAGGGYTFGSGTRLTVV.

This chain uses TRBV30 with TRBJ1-6, with 7 nucleotides matching TRBD1. Germline V lookup: CDR1 GTSNPN, CDR2 SVGIG (reference sequence). Germline trimming cut 4 bases from V and 7 bases from J; bases unmatched to any gene: 7. This CDR3 spans 14 amino acids. DNA of the CDR3: TGTGCCTGGAAACTCCACAGGGGCAATTCACCCCTCCACTTT. Amino acids: CAWKLHRGNSPLHF.

This chain uses TRBV7-9 with TRBJ1-2; D possibly corresponds to TRBD1 (6 bases). The CDR3 contains 15 residues. Germline assignment: CDR1 SEHNR and CDR2 FQNEAQ (reference sequence). V lost 5 bases and J 0 bases, leaving 13 bases between the germline ends. Written as DNA, the CDR3 is TGTGCCAGCAGCACCCGGACAGCAACTAACTATGGCTACACCTTC. Translated: CASSTRTATNYGYTF.

V and J are TRBV12-3 or TRBV12-4 and TRBJ1-2; 9 bases match TRBD1. The V gene end was trimmed by 6 bases and the J gene end by 6 bases; junction bases not matched to a gene: 5. This CDR3 is built from 13 residues. CDR3 in DNA: TGTGCCAGCAGCACGGGACAGGGCCATGGCTACACCTTC. Its translation is CASSTGQGHGYTF.

The V and J genes are TRBV11-2 and TRBJ2-1; 9 bases align to TRBD1. After removal of 0 bases from V and 0 bases from J, the junction contained 12 bases not matched to a gene. This CDR3 has 20 residues. Germline V CDR1 and CDR2: SGHAT, FQNNGV. CDR3 bases: TGTGCCAGCAGCTTAGAGGGAAACAGGGGGCACCCCAGCTCCTACAATGAGCAGTTCTTC. This translates into CASSLEGNRGHPSSYNEQFF.

The rearrangement links TRBV5-6 to TRBJ2-5, with 7 bases matching TRBD1. Per the germline V gene, CDR1 is SGHDT and CDR2 is YYEEEE. This CDR3 contains 15 residues. J was trimmed by 5 bases and V by 3 bases; bases with no gene match: 10. The CDR3 nucleotides are TGTGCCAGCAGCTATCAGGGGGTAGTAGCCGAGACCCAGTACTTC. Translation: CASSYQGVVAETQYF.

This chain uses TRBV19 with TRBJ1-6, with D possibly matching TRBD1 (6 bases). This CDR3 has 14 amino acids. Trimming shortened V by 8 bases and J by 7 bases, and 15 bases separated the two germline ends. Germline V lookup: CDR1 LNHDA, CDR2 SQIVND (reference sequence). The chain's CDR3 is CASGATGFNSPLHF. As DNA, the CDR3 is TGTGCCAGTGGTGCAACAGGGTTCAATTCACCCCTCCACTTT. Filled out from reference TRBV19 and TRBJ1-6, the complete variable domain reads DGGITQSPKYLFRKEGQNVTLSCEQNLNHDAMYWYRQDPGQGLRLIYYSQIVNDFQKGDIAEGYSVSREKKESFPLTVTSAQKNPTAFYLCASGATGFNSPLHFGNGTRLTVT.

The chain combines TRBV29-1 with TRBJ2-1; D perhaps matches TRBD1 (6 bases). Trimming pared 7 bases from V and 6 bases from J, leaving 16 bases between. In germline, CDR1 is SQVTM, CDR2 ANQGSEA. CDR3 size: 13 residues. CDR3 nucleotides: TGCAGCGGTCACCAGGGGATTGGCAATGAGCAGTTCTTC. Translated: CSGHQGIGNEQFF.

This clone was found once. The chain uses TRBV18 and TRBJ2-5, with D possibly TRBD2 on 5 matching bases. Germline V gene data show CDR1 as KGHSH and CDR2 as LQKENI. The CDR3 extends over 15 amino acids. Trimming removed 3 bases from V and 4 bases from J, with 15 bases in between. The CDR3 reads CASSPWAGGGETQYF. The CDR3 DNA reads TGTGCCAGCTCACCGTGGGCGGGTGGAGGAGAGACCCAGTACTTC.

The chain combines TRBV5-6 with TRBJ2-7; the match to TRBD1 covers 8 bases. Germline V gene sequence: CDR1 SGHDT, CDR2 YYEEEE. The CDR3 runs 15 residues. J gave up 1 base and V 0 bases, and 3 bases lay outside the gene matches. The CDR3 loop is CASSLGRQGSYEQYF. The CDR3, as DNA: TGTGCCAGCAGCTTGGGGAGACAGGGGTCCTACGAGCAGTACTTC.

In its sample, this clone was seen once. The chain is built from TRBV28 and TRBJ2-7; no clear D gene. V was cut by 4 bases and J by 0 bases, with 4 bases left in between. Germline CDR1 is MDHEN and CDR2 is SYDVKM. The CDR3 has 12 residues. CDR3 DNA sequence: TGTGCCAGCAGTTCAGACTCCTACGAGCAGTACTTC. Translating it yields CASSSDSYEQYF.

The chain is built from TRBV14 and TRBJ1-2; D is undetermined. Trimming stripped 0 bases from V and 5 bases from J, with 7 bases between. Germline values: CDR1 SGHDN, CDR2 FVKESK. The CDR3 is 13 amino acids. CDR3 DNA sequence: TGTGCCAGCAGCCAAGATCTCACATATGGCTACACCTTC. Translating gives CASSQDLTYGYTF. The full variable domain, in which reference TRBV14 and TRBJ1-2 provide the parts outside the CDR3, is EAGVTQFPSHSVIEKGQTVTLRCDPISGHDNLYWYRRVMGKEIKFLLHFVKESKQDESGMPNNRFLAERTGGTYSTLKVQPAELEDSGVYFCASSQDLTYGYTFGSGTRLTVV.

V and J are TRBV9 and TRBJ1-4; TRBD1 might be the D (6 bases). Per the germline V gene, CDR1 is SGDLS and CDR2 is YYNGEE. Trimming stripped 4 bases from V and 0 bases from J, with 10 bases between. The CDR3 length is 15 residues. The CDR3 region is CASSRQGTTNEKLFF. The CDR3 DNA follows: TGTGCCAGCAGCCGGCAGGGGACAACTAATGAAAAACTGTTTTTT.

The gene calls are TRBV13 and TRBJ2-3; 11 bases map to TRBD1. The CDR3 contains 15 residues. The germline gives CDR1 PRHDT, CDR2 FYEKMQ (reference sequence). V shed 2 bases and J 4 bases; nucleotides not matched to a gene: 2. CDR3 sequence reads: CASSLRTGGADTQYF. In DNA, the CDR3 is TGTGCCAGCAGCTTAAGGACAGGGGGCGCAGATACGCAGTATTTT.

The rearrangement links TRBV7-6 to TRBJ1-1, with TRBD1 matching over 9 bases. CDR1 and CDR2 (germline): SGHVS, FNYEAQ. V trimming: 5 bases; J trimming: 5 bases; junction bases outside the gene matches: 6. The CDR3 has 14 residues. The CDR3 bases are TGTGCCAGCAGCCAAGGACAGGGGCGGACTGAAGCTTTCTTT. Protein product: CASSQGQGRTEAFF.

The chain combines TRBV29-1 with TRBJ2-1; 7 nucleotides align to TRBD1. The CDR3 spans 14 residues. V trimming: 4 bases; J trimming: 2 bases; junction bases outside the gene matches: 5. The germline CDR1 and CDR2 sequences are SQVTM and ANQGSEA. CDR3 in amino acids: CSVVRGRAYNEQFF. DNA of the CDR3: TGCAGCGTTGTTAGGGGGCGCGCCTACAATGAGCAGTTCTTC.

The CDR3 spells CASSWGQGGNTEAFF. The CDR3 nucleotides read TGCGCCAGCAGCTGGGGACAGGGAGGGAACACTGAAGCTTTCTTT. The V gene is TRBV5-1, the J gene TRBJ1-1; 9 positions match TRBD1. Germline loops: CDR1 SGHRS, CDR2 YFSETQ. The CDR3 extends over 15 amino acids. The V and J ends lost 3 bases and 1 base, in that order; junction bases with no gene match: 4.

V and J are TRBV2 and TRBJ1-5, with TRBD1 as a possible D gene (6 bases). The CDR3 is 13 residues long. Germline CDR1 and CDR2: SNHLY and FYNNEI. Trimming took off 4 bases at V and 3 bases at J, with 7 bases between the two ends. The CDR3 loop reads CASSGTANQPQHF. The CDR3 region has the DNA TGTGCCAGCAGTGGGACAGCCAATCAGCCCCAGCATTTT.

This clone was counted between two and nine times. The V call is TRBV19, the J call TRBJ2-1, with a possible D match to TRBD1 (6 bases). V was cut by 1 base and J by 7 bases, with 8 bases left in between. This CDR3 contains 13 residues. Germline CDR1 reads LNHDA; CDR2 reads SQIVND (reference sequence). The CDR3 region is CASSIGRGNEQFF. Here the CDR3 DNA reads TGTGCCAGTAGTATAGGCAGGGGAAATGAGCAGTTCTTC.

The chain couples TRBV30 to TRBJ1-5; TRBD1 matches at 7 bases. The CDR3 length is 14 residues. Germline CDR1 GTSNPN, CDR2 SVGIG (reference sequence). V was pared by 0 bases and J by 1 base, with 0 bases of the junction left unmatched. CDR3: CAWSVQGSNQPQHF. DNA for the CDR3: TGTGCCTGGAGTGTACAGGGGAGCAATCAGCCCCAGCATTTT.

V is TRBV4-3 and J is TRBJ1-1; TRBD1 is a possible D gene (5 bases). The V gene lost 2 bases and the J gene lost 4 bases, with 11 bases spanning the gap. There are 14 residues in the CDR3. Germline loops: CDR1 LGHNA, CDR2 YSLEER. The CDR3 loop reads CASSQLIQGTEAFF. In DNA, the CDR3 is TGCGCCAGCAGCCAACTTATCCAGGGCACTGAAGCTTTCTTT.

The J gene is TRBJ1-3, the V gene TRBV7-8, with TRBD1 matching 10 bases. Looked up from germline, CDR1 is SGHVS and CDR2 is FQNEAQ. The CDR3 consists of 18 residues. The V segment lost 5 bases and the J segment 0 bases; nucleotides outside the gene matches: 10. CDR3 sequence (DNA): TGTGCCAGCAGCCCGGGACAGGGGAGAGGGGACTCTGGAAACACCATATATTTT. Encoded protein: CASSPGQGRGDSGNTIYF.

The genes are TRBV27 and TRBJ1-2; D perhaps matches TRBD1 (5 bases). V shed 3 bases and J shed 8 bases, with 13 bases lying between them. This CDR3 contains 13 residues. Per germline, CDR1 MNHEY and CDR2 SMNVEV (reference sequence). CDR3 residues: CASSFTGAAGYTF. The CDR3 DNA sequence: TGTGCCAGCAGTTTTACAGGCGCGGCGGGCTACACCTTC.